What follows are 9 T cell receptor beta chains derived from one specimen sequenced in a study of T cell changes during pregnancy in multiple sclerosis (dated by TCRdb to about 2019). The library came from the immunoSEQ multiplex PCR assay. This immuneACCESS table, as held by TCRdb, lists in-frame sequences with V and J called but not all clones. Of the missing ones, under half trace to an unresolved V gene in checked studies; the others have no known cause. Counted in this sample were around 12,000 clones; roughly 88% of them appeared once. The biggest ten clones account for roughly 8.2% of the sample. The source material was CD8+ T cells from peripheral blood mononuclear cells, sampled in the second trimester of pregnancy. These receptors came from a female donor in good health, enrolled as a control in a pregnancy study.

The genes are TRBV25-1 and TRBJ1-1; D might be TRBD1 (6 bases). This CDR3 contains 12 residues. V dropped 6 bases and J dropped 4 bases, with 9 bases sitting between them. From germline, CDR1 is MGHDK and CDR2 SYGVNS. DNA for the CDR3: TGTGCCAGCAGGCAGGGGTTCACTGAAGCTTTCTTT. Translating it yields CASRQGFTEAFF.

The CDR3 protein is CASSVTPSGTLSYNEQFF. CDR3 coding DNA: TGTGCCAGCAGCGTCACACCTAGCGGGACTCTCTCCTACAATGAGCAGTTCTTC. This chain joins TRBV11-2 and TRBJ2-1; 9 bases fit TRBD2. CDR3 length: 18 amino acids. Trimming cost V 5 bases and J 0 bases; bases outside gene matches: 11. Germline loops: CDR1 SGHAT, CDR2 FQNNGV.

V is TRBV4-1 and J is TRBJ2-6; TRBD2 matches at 8 bases. J lost 0 bases, V lost 4 bases, and 8 bases had no gene match. Germline CDR1 and CDR2: MGHRA and YSYEKL. This CDR3 is 18 amino acids long. For the CDR3, the DNA is TGCGCCAGCAGCCCCGGGACTAGTCCGTCCTCTGGGGCCAACGTCCTGACTTTC. Its translation is CASSPGTSPSSGANVLTF.

The V gene is TRBV9, the J gene TRBJ1-2; 11 bases align to TRBD1. The CDR3 has 17 amino acids. Unmatched junction bases numbered 11, after V lost 3 bases and J lost 4 bases. Germline assignment: CDR1 SGDLS and CDR2 YYNGEE. The CDR3, as DNA: TGTGCCAGCAGCGCCAAGGACAGGGGGCTTTTTTTCTATGGCTACACCTTC. Translating gives CASSAKDRGLFFYGYTF.

This rearrangement joins TRBV5-3 to TRBJ2-3, with 10 bases aligning to TRBD1. TRBV5-3 carries the ORF label, with uncertain function. J gave up 4 bases and V 4 bases, and 3 bases lay outside the gene matches. This CDR3 spans 14 amino acids. CDR3 in amino acids: CARSPGQGADTQYF. The CDR3, as DNA: TGTGCCAGAAGCCCAGGACAGGGGGCAGATACGCAGTATTTT.

This sequence joins TRBV28 and TRBJ2-7; the match to TRBD1 covers 7 bases. Trimming at V came to 8 bases and at J to 2 bases, leaving 6 bases not matched to a gene. The CDR3 consists of 13 residues. The germline gives CDR1 MDHEN, CDR2 SYDVKM. This CDR3 reads CASGHRGPYEQYF. The CDR3, as DNA: TGTGCCAGCGGCCACAGGGGACCCTACGAGCAGTACTTC.

The genes are TRBV4-1 and TRBJ2-7, with TRBD1 matching over 8 bases. The CDR3 consists of 15 residues. V shed 3 bases, J shed 5 bases, and the junction held 9 bases outside the gene matches. CDR1 MGHRA and CDR2 YSYEKL come from the germline V gene. As DNA, the CDR3 is TGCGCCAGCAGCCAGTATGCAGGGGGCCGCGACGAGCAGTACTTC. Protein: CASSQYAGGRDEQYF.

This sequence joins TRBV19 and TRBJ1-2; D remains unclear. This CDR3 region has 14 residues. V shed 3 bases and J shed 4 bases, with 12 bases lying between them. CDR1 is LNHDA and CDR2 is SQIVND in the germline V gene (reference sequence). The CDR3 DNA reads as TGTGCCAGTAGTATTGTAGCCCCGCGCTATGGCTACACCTTC. This gives the protein CASSIVAPRYGYTF.

This clone was picked up one time. The chain employs TRBV27 and TRBJ2-1; possibly TRBD2 for D (6 bases). The V gene lost 3 bases and the J gene lost 2 bases, with 11 bases spanning the gap. The germline gives CDR1 MNHEY, CDR2 SMNVEV (reference sequence). The CDR3 has 15 amino acids. This chain's CDR3 is CASSLRGEAYNEQFF. CDR3 in DNA: TGTGCCAGCAGTTTGCGGGGCGAGGCCTACAATGAGCAGTTCTTC.